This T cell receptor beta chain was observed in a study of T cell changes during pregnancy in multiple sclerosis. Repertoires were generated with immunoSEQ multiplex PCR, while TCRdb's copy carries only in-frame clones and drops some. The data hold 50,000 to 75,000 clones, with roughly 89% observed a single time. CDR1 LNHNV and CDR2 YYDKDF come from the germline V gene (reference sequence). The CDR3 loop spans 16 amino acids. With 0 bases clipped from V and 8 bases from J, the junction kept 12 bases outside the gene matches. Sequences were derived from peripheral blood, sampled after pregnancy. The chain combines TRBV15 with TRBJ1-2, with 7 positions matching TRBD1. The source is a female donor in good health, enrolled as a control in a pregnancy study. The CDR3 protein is CATSRDPGQPTGGYTF. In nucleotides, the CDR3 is TGTGCCACCAGCAGAGACCCGGGACAGCCAACTGGGGGCTACACCTTC.